This T cell receptor beta chain came from a study of naive and memory T cell subsets. This CDR3 comprises 15 residues. The germline V gene encodes CDR1 SEHNR and CDR2 FQNEAQ (reference sequence). Trimming took off 5 bases at V and 3 bases at J, with 14 bases between the two ends. Broader study findings: Activation and differentiation may alter RNA-based TCR counts. In naive cells, over 95% of TCR sequences were seen only once. Possibly reflecting memory cells re-expressing CD45RA, a few larger clonotypes occurred in naive repertoires, especially CD8.

The beta constant-region primer was an equimolar mix of two oligonucleotides covering TRBC1 and TRBC2. Ligated cDNA was amplified by four rounds of PCR with nested alpha and beta constant-region primers and SP2. A 12-nucleotide UMI and the SP2 primer were added to the cDNA 3' end by oligonucleotide ligation. TCRdb reanalysed the UMI-ligation and nested PCR reads using MiXCR and keeps one entry per CDR3 protein. This sample has approximately 150,000 distinct CDR3 sequences; about a fifth occur once, and the top ten carry approximately 0.58%. A remark on this clonotype: The target antigen is unknown.

Cells stained for CD3, CD4, CD8, CD45RA and CD27 were sorted into four subsets. Sequenced sample: naive CD8+ T cells from blood. This TCR was sampled from a human donor in good health. The chain uses TRBV7-9 and TRBJ2-1; D gene uncertain. The CDR3 protein is CASSLPSGNYNEQFF. As DNA, the CDR3 is TGTGCCAGCAGCCTTCCCTCGGGCAACTACAATGAGCAGTTCTTC.